This record covers a single TCR beta chain. Using immunoSEQ multiplex PCR, the repertoire was profiled, and TCRdb retains in-frame clones only, with some absent. The data contain 95,000 to 100,000 clones, roughly 85% of them seen just once; the ten biggest clones take up more than 1.5%. This sample was included in a study of blood T cell repertoires in COVID-19. Germline V gives CDR1 LGHNA, CDR2 YSLEER. The CDR3 has 16 amino acids. V dropped 0 bases and J dropped 0 bases, with 6 bases sitting between them. The rearrangement joins TRBV4-3 to TRBJ2-6, with D uncertain. The sequenced sample consisted of peripheral blood. The sequence was obtained from a woman aged 65 to 85 with active or convalescent COVID-19. DNA for the CDR3: TGCGCCAGCAGCCAAGAGGTGAGCTCTGGGGCCAACGTCCTGACTTTC. This translates into CASSQEVSSGANVLTF.